Here is one TCR beta chain with its context. Its cognate antigen is unknown. Repertoires were generated with immunoSEQ multiplex PCR, while TCRdb's copy carries only in-frame clones and drops some. The sample carries approximately 23,000 clones, 70% to 80% recorded once. Trimming removed 2 bases at V and 3 bases at J, with 8 bases between. The V gene's germline CDR1 is LNHDA and CDR2 SQIVND (reference sequence). The CDR3 is made up of 14 amino acids. The data were taken from a study of vaccination effects on CD4 cells after COVID-19. Regarding the study as a whole: Marked clonal contraction of infection- and vaccine-induced clones was seen late after vaccination.

In the ViraFEST assay, antigen-specific CD4+ clonotypes were identified by expansion after peptide-pool stimulation. It was after more than 8 days of culture that CD4+ T cells were isolated. The study found no prior SARS-CoV-2 infection in the vaccine recipients, who tested negative for nucleocapsid antibodies. Cultures of fewer than 2.5 million PBMC per well contained approximately 9.6 IU/ml IL-2 plus 10 ug/ml peptides. In the cultures, half the medium was exchanged for IL-2 medium on days 3 and 7. This chain joins TRBV19 and TRBJ1-3; D is possibly TRBD1 (6 bases). Specimen: CD4+ T cells from PBMCs cultured with HCoV-OC43 spike peptides, collected before COVID-19 vaccination. Regarding subset: HCoV-OC43 spike overlapping peptide pool stimulation. The sequence was obtained from a human donor who received a COVID-19 vaccine. This CDR3 is CASSIRTDGNTIYF. DNA of the CDR3: TGTGCCAGTAGTATAAGGACAGATGGAAACACCATATATTTT.